This T cell receptor (beta chain) came from a study of PD-L1 blockade in urothelial cancer (dated by TCRdb to 2016 to 2017). Study-level background: All patients started therapy around 2014 and received atezolizumab 1,200 mg intravenously every 3 weeks. About 85% of the roughly 30 patients were males with bladder-origin urothelial cancer, and 18 of 29 reported a prior smoking history. Patients had an ECOG performance status of 0 or 1 and had received between 0 and 3 prior chemotherapy regimens. Blood samples were analyzed 3 weeks after the start of treatment (second dose) and 6 weeks after the start of treatment. Blood samples gave a median of about 130,000 T cells and approximately 80,000 unique TCRs, with a median clonality of approximately 0.08. An exploratory multi-omic analysis was conducted of the somatic, immune and clinical correlates of response to PD-L1 blockade with atezolizumab in urothelial cancer. Pretreatment tumor samples, along with matched peripheral blood serially collected before and after atezolizumab treatment, were subjected to TCR sequencing. Durable clinical benefit was defined as a progression-free survival longer than 6 months, and TCR features were additionally tested against progression-free survival and overall survival. In the same patients, pretreatment tumors underwent whole exome sequencing and RNA sequencing in addition to TCR sequencing. Nine patients reached durable clinical benefit, while some 21 patients did not. Around 30 patients had pretreatment blood TCR-seq, some 25 had at least one posttreatment blood collection, and some 25 had tumor TCR-seq. What the research found in general, with its limitations: Because of the small sample size (n ≈ 29) and the many exploratory analyses performed, the results are intended to be regarded as hypothesis-generating. Improved progression-free and overall survival was found to be associated with pretreatment peripheral blood TCR clonality below the median. Patients with durable benefit showed greater expansion of tumor-associated TCR clones in peripheral blood 3 weeks after starting treatment (n of about 21, p = 0.022).

Points on this clone: The antigen this receptor binds is unknown. Base qualities are not at hand, and no much larger clone is one base apart.

A cohort of around 29 patients with locally advanced or metastatic urothelial carcinoma, treated at Memorial Sloan Kettering on a trial protocol, was included. Peripheral blood mononuclear cells were collected pretreatment and during treatment, with between 1 and 8 total time points per patient. The Qiagen DNeasy Blood extraction kit was used to purify genomic DNA from total PBMCs and tumor samples. Collected pretreatment and during treatment, PBMCs were isolated and stored as previously described. Each PCR received spiked-in synthetic TCR analog templates so that absolute template abundance could be estimated from read counts. The immunoSEQ assay used bias-controlled V and J gene primers to amplify TCRbeta CDR3 regions from genomic DNA. Sequencing of rearranged TCRbeta segments was done at approximately 20X coverage. Concerning the study's data processing: Sequencing errors were corrected by clustering, and CDR3s were annotated against IMGT so that V, D and J genes could be assigned. Downstream analyses used only productive TCRbeta rearrangements, leaving out any out-of-frame or stop-codon sequences. Clonality was calculated as one minus the Shannon entropy normalized by the log of the number of unique productive sequences. Clones differing between time points or between blood and tumor were identified using Fisher's exact test with Benjamini-Hochberg correction, with an adjusted p below 0.01 applied as the threshold. TCRdb re-hosts the immuneACCESS table, in-frame sequences only. Its copies lack some clones; in the studies checked, an unresolved V gene accounts for under half of them, and the cause for the rest is not known. The D gene and trimming were derived from the DNA, and the V and J assignments and clone size from that table. Across this sample there are about 84,000 clones, with more than 75% seen only once. The ten largest account for over 7.5% of the sample.

The source of this sequence is a man in his 70s with urothelial cancer. The sequences come from PBMCs, collected around atezolizumab (anti-PD-L1) treatment.

The CDR3 loop reads CASGRVQSYGYTF. The bases read TGTGCCAGCGGCAGGGTGCAGTCCTATGGCTACACCTTC. Recombination linked TRBV5-4 to TRBJ1-2; TRBD1 is possibly the D segment (5 matching bases). From a lookup of the germline V gene (reference sequence), CDR1 and CDR2 are SGHNT and YYREEE. V loses 7 bases, J loses 4 bases, and the germline ends lie 14 bases apart. There are 13 amino acids in the CDR3, from cysteine to phenylalanine inclusive. The entry retains the CDR3 DNA only, 39 bases that are in frame from base 1.